This entry is about one T cell receptor (beta chain). Antigen specificity is unknown. The sample belongs to a study of T-cell reconstitution after alpha-beta-depleted transplantation in children. Points from the study as a whole: The authors attributed T-cell counts and diversity one year after transplant mostly to newly produced T cells. Surviving recipient T cells and intrathymic progenitors accounted for some patients' high TCRbeta diversity at day 60. The study reportedly traced alpha-beta T cells about two months after transplant to several hundred expanded graft clones.

Library preparation (for TCRbeta) was performed with unique molecular identifiers. Each CDR3 protein is one row after TCRdb ran MiXCR on the PCR reads. The sample has about a million distinct CDR3 sequences; roughly 31% are singletons. The germline gives CDR1 ENHRY, CDR2 SYGVKD. The J segment lost 7 bases and the V segment lost 4 bases, leaving 11 bases of the junction unmatched. The CDR3 spans 16 residues. The sequences come from PBMCs, mostly from graft donor cells, collected 360 days after TCRalphabeta/CD19-depleted stem cell transplant. The chain is built from TRBV10-3 and TRBJ1-2; TRBD1 agrees at 11 bases. This sequence originates from a boy in the first two years of life who had a stem cell transplant for SCID, so the T cells may come from the graft donor. For the CDR3, the DNA is TGTGCCATCAGTGCGGGACAGGGGGACCCTCGGAGTGGCTACACCTTC. As protein: CAISAGQGDPRSGYTF.